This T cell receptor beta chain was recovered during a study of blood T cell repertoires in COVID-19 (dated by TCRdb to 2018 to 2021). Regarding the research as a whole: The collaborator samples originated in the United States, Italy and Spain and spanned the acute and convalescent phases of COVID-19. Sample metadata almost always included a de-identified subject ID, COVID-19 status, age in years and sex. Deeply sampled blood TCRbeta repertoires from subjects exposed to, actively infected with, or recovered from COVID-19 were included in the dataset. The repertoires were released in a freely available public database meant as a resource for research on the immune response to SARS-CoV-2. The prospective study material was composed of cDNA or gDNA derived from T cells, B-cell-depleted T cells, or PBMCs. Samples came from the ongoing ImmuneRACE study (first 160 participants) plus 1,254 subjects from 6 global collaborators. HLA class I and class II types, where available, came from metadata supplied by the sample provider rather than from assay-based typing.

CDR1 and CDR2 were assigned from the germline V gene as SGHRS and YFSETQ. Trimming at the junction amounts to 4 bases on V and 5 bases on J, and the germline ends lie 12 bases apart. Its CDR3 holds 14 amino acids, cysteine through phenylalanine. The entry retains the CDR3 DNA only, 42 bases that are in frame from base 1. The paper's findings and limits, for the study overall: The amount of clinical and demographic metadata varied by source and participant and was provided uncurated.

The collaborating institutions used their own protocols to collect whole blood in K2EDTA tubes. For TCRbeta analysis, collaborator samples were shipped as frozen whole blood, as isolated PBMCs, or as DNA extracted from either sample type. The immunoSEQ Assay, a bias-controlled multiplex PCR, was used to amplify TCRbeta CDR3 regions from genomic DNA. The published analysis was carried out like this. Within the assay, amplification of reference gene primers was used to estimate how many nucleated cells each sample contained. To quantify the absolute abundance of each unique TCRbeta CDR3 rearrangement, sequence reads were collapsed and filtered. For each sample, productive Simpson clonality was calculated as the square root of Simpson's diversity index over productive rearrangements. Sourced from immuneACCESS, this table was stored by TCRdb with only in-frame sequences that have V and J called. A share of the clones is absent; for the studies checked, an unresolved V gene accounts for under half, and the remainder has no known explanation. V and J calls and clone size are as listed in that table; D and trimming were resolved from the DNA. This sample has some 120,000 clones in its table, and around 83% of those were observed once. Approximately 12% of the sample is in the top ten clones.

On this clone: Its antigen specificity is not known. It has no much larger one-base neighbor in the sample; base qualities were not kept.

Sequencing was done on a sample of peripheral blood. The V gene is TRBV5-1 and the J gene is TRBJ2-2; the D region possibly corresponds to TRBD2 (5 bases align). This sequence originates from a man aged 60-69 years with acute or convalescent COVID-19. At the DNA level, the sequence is TGCGCCAGCAGCCGGGAAGCGGCGACCGGGGAGCTGTTTTTT. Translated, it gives CASSREAATGELFF.